What follows are 7 T cell receptor beta chains derived from one specimen sequenced in a study of cytomegalovirus exposure and HLA in healthy donors. This PCR relied on a set of 60 Vbeta primers and 13 Jbeta primers. Generated by immunoSEQ multiplex PCR, the TCRdb table keeps only in-frame clones and is missing some. The data hold more than 150,000 clones, with 80% to 90% observed a single time. Sequenced input: PBMCs. All receptors come from a young man in good health and CMV-seropositive.

The chain recombines TRBV2 with TRBJ1-4, with D possibly TRBD1 on 5 matching bases. V gave up 2 bases and J gave up 5 bases, with 9 bases separating them. CDR3 size: 14 residues. Germline lookup yields CDR1 SNHLY and CDR2 FYNNEI. The DNA for the CDR3 is TGTGCCAGCAGTGAATGGGGGGGGAATGAAAAACTGTTTTTT. This sequence encodes CASSEWGGNEKLFF.

The J gene is TRBJ2-2, the V gene TRBV6-1; D unclear. This CDR3 comprises 14 residues. The V gene lost 1 base and the J gene lost 2 bases, with 5 bases spanning the gap. Germline CDR1 reads MNHNS; CDR2 reads SASEGT. This CDR3 reads CASSEVLNTGELFF. The CDR3 DNA reads as TGTGCCAGCAGTGAAGTCCTCAACACCGGGGAGCTGTTTTTT.

The rearrangement links TRBV6-1 to TRBJ2-4; tentative D call: TRBD1 (5 bases). The V end was cut by 4 bases, the J end by 4 bases, with 11 bases between. The CDR3 is 14 residues long. CDR1 is MNHNS and CDR2 is SASEGT in the germline V gene. The CDR3 here is CASSAPGKKNIQYF. Written as DNA, the CDR3 is TGTGCCAGCAGTGCCCCAGGGAAGAAAAACATTCAGTACTTC.

This clone was observed a single time. The genes are TRBV5-6 and TRBJ2-3; the D is unclear. Trimming cost V 2 bases and J 2 bases, with 9 bases left between them. Per the germline V gene, CDR1 is SGHDT and CDR2 is YYEEEE. The CDR3 contains 14 residues. The CDR3 DNA is TGTGCCAGCAGCTTCGGTCCCGTCACAGATACGCAGTATTTT. It encodes CASSFGPVTDTQYF.

This clone was observed a single time. This same CDR3 is encoded by further DNA sequences in the sample. J is TRBJ2-7 and V is TRBV30, with 7 bases identical to TRBD1. V gave up 2 bases and J gave up 6 bases; unmatched junction bases: 1. This CDR3 has 11 amino acids. Per germline, CDR1 GTSNPN and CDR2 SVGIG (reference sequence). CDR3 DNA: TGTGCCTGGAGTTCAGGGGGCGAGCAGTACTTC. Its protein is CAWSSGGEQYF.

V gene TRBV5-6 combines with J gene TRBJ2-2; 9 nucleotides line up with TRBD1. With V trimmed by 4 bases and J by 5 bases, 6 bases remained unmatched. The CDR3 spans 15 residues. The germline gives CDR1 SGHDT, CDR2 YYEEEE. CDR3 nucleotides: TGTGCCAGCAGCACCGGACAGGGGAGAACCGGGGAGCTGTTTTTT. Encoded protein: CASSTGQGRTGELFF.

This clone has a single count. V usage is TRBV19 and J usage is TRBJ1-1, with D perhaps matching TRBD1 (6 bases). The germline V gene has CDR1 LNHDA and CDR2 SQIVND (reference sequence). Trimming pared 3 bases from V and 7 bases from J, leaving 12 bases between. The length of the CDR3 is 13 residues. CDR3 sequence (DNA): TGTGCCAGTAGTATCGCCAGGGGCGGTGAAGCTTTCTTT. It specifies CASSIARGGEAFF.